The clone carrying this TCR beta chain has a count of ten or more. This record belongs to a study of regulatory T cells in long-lasting Graves disease. About the study: Freshly diagnosed Graves' patients had used antithyroid drugs for under 3 months.

Arm-PCR with iRepertoire HTBI primers amplified the CDR3 regions for these TCR beta libraries. TCRdb itself ran the multiplex PCR reads through MiXCR, one entry per CDR3 protein. The table lists around 500,000 distinct CDR3 sequences, approximately 12% of them singletons. This sample's time point: newly diagnosed GD, antithyroid drugs for less than 3 months. The TCR library was prepared using RNA isolated from PBMCs. The patients included were those that came from an endocrinology department in Xi'an, China. The CDR3 runs 13 residues. Germline-derived CDR1 and CDR2 are GTSNPN and SVGIG (reference sequence). Trimming pared 1 base from V and 7 bases from J, leaving 11 bases between. The sample was also linked to a second study, of T cells in Graves' hyperthyroidism and ophthalmopathy. That report notes: Diagnoses used clinical symptoms, serum thyroxine and TRAb, thyroid ultrasound and orbital computed tomography. A first-round RT-PCR of the TCR CDR3 used the HTBI primer set.

The material was peripheral blood mononuclear cells (PBMCs), obtained at new diagnosis, from a patient treated with antithyroid drugs. This chain uses TRBV30 with TRBJ1-5; TRBD1 might be the D (5 bases). The TCR sequence derives from a woman aged 25 to 39 with Graves disease. The CDR3 protein is CAWSARGIQPQHF. CDR3 nucleotides: TGTGCCTGGAGTGCACGGGGGATCCAGCCCCAGCATTTT.